The rows below give T cell receptor beta chains drawn from one sample of a study of CD8 T cells in Susac syndrome. TCRdb independently ran MiXCR on the immunoSEQ multiplex PCR reads; one entry per CDR3 protein. The repertoire holds about 240,000 distinct CDR3 sequences, with 90% to 96% as singletons. The sequencing input was CD4+ T cells from PBMCs. The receptors were gathered from a human donor with Susac syndrome. Each CDR3 is given with its conserved first and last residue. The listing skips clone size in some rows; elsewhere it reads once, few, many or a size class.

.	TRBV3-1	CASSPRALGVHNEQFF
.	TRBV30	CAWSATGLEAFF
.	TRBV28	CASSPSGRNTDTQYF
.	TRBV12-5	CASGLVLGRGNTEAFF
.	TRBV6-5	CASSYPQGGTGGNQPQHF
.	TRBV6-6	CASSFRDFQETQYF
.	TRBV12-3/TRBV12-4	CASSLDGSGQPQHF
.	TRBV9	CASSVGGRPNTGELFF
once	TRBV7-9	CASSGPRVYEQFF
.	TRBV10-3	CAISEGQGSGQPQHF
once	TRBV29-1	CSVDDRSGSREQYF
.	TRBV11-2	CASLPTGLAYEQYF
.	TRBV29-1	CSVARNTGELFF
once	TRBV5-1	CASSLGQRSNYGYTF
.	TRBV20-1	CSAERTSPQSGELFF
.	TRBV20-1	CSANRQGAYEKLFF
once	TRBV3-1	CASSQQDRVWYEQYF
.	TRBV11-3	CASSLMVLQFF
.	TRBV29-1	CSVERGAGSYNEQFF
.	TRBV18	CASSQFPTESSYEQYF